Shown below are 10 T cell receptor beta chains from a single sample sequenced in a study of vaccination effects on CD4 cells after COVID-19. No cognate antigen is known for these TCRs. Antigen-specific CD4+ T cells were expanded with viral peptide pools in the ViraFEST assay before sequencing. CD4+ T cells were isolated after approximately 10 days of culture. This person caught SARS-CoV-2 sometime from March to December 2020, and PCR testing confirmed the infection. Produced via immunoSEQ multiplex PCR; TCRdb's table is partial and in-frame only. The profile shows approximately 28,000 clones, roughly 74% of them singletons. Sequencing was performed on CD4+ T cells from PBMCs cultured with HCoV-NL63 spike peptides, taken before COVID-19 vaccination. The origin of the receptors is a human donor who had a prior SARS-CoV-2 infection.

V and J are TRBV5-4 and TRBJ2-7, with D possibly TRBD1 on 6 matching bases. Germline CDR1 is SGHNT and CDR2 is YYREEE (reference sequence). The CDR3 runs to 13 residues. V dropped 4 bases and J dropped 2 bases, with 10 bases sitting between them. Here the CDR3 DNA reads TGTGCCAGCAGCGTGGGGGCCCCCTACGAGCAGTACTTC. This encodes CASSVGAPYEQYF.

This clone was counted only a few times. The chain links TRBV4-3 to TRBJ2-3; TRBD1 matches 9 bases. Trimming took 0 bases from V and 3 from J; bases not matched to a gene: 1. The germline V gene has CDR1 LGHNA and CDR2 YSLEER. The CDR3 spans 15 residues. For the CDR3, the DNA is TGCGCCAGCAGCCAAGAGACAGGGGGAACAGATACGCAGTATTTT. Its translation: CASSQETGGTDTQYF.

CDR3 residues: CAWNPRRIWDSGNTIYF. CDR3 coding DNA: TGTGCCTGGAATCCTCGGAGGATCTGGGACTCTGGAAACACCATATATTTT. This sequence joins TRBV30 and TRBJ1-3; no definite D call. The length of the CDR3 is 17 residues. V was trimmed by 4 bases and J by 0 bases, leaving 19 bases between them. In germline, CDR1 is GTSNPN, CDR2 SVGIG (reference sequence).

The J gene is TRBJ2-7, the V gene TRBV5-1; D might be TRBD1 or TRBD2, each matching 5 bases. There are 15 residues in the CDR3. The germline CDR1 and CDR2 sequences are SGHRS and YFSETQ. V shed 0 bases and J shed 1 base, with 11 bases lying between them. The CDR3 reads CASSLEGRRSYEQYF. The CDR3 DNA is TGCGCCAGCAGCTTGGAGGGACGACGTTCCTACGAGCAGTACTTC.

The CDR3, as DNA: TGTGCCAGCAGCTCGCAGGACAGGGGGCAGTACAATGAGCAGTTCTTC. Its translation: CASSSQDRGQYNEQFF. The rearrangement links TRBV7-2 to TRBJ2-1, with 11 bases lining up with TRBD1. Germline V gene data show CDR1 as SGHTA and CDR2 as FQGNSA. The junction had 6 bases not matched to a gene; V was cut back by 4 bases and J by 4 bases. CDR3 length: 16 amino acids.

J is TRBJ2-1 and V is TRBV9; 13 positions agree with TRBD2. Germline lookup yields CDR1 SGDLS and CDR2 YYNGEE. V trimming: 4 bases; J trimming: 6 bases; junction bases outside the gene matches: 4. The CDR3 is 15 residues long. CDR3 region: CASSLRTSGGNEQFF. The DNA of the CDR3 is TGTGCCAGCAGCCTCCGGACTAGCGGGGGCAATGAGCAGTTCTTC.

This clone was counted a single time. The gene calls are TRBV7-2 and TRBJ2-2; 9 nucleotides align to TRBD2. This CDR3 comprises 15 residues. In germline, CDR1 is SGHTA, CDR2 FQGNSA. With V trimmed by 3 bases and J by 7 bases, 6 bases remained unmatched. The CDR3 loop reads CASSLFMRGGGELFF. The CDR3 region has the DNA TGTGCCAGCAGCTTGTTTATGCGGGGGGGCGGGGAGCTGTTTTTT.

The rearrangement joins TRBV7-2 to TRBJ2-5; 8 nucleotides align to TRBD2. Germline V gene lookup returns CDR1 SGHTA and CDR2 FQGNSA. CDR3 length: 14 amino acids. Unmatched junction bases numbered 3, after V lost 1 base and J lost 5 bases. CDR3 nucleotides: TGTGCCAGCAGCTTAGTTGGGACTAGTGAGACCCAGTACTTC. It yields the protein CASSLVGTSETQYF.

This chain uses TRBV19 with TRBJ2-3; 8 bases fit TRBD1. Per the germline V gene, CDR1 is LNHDA and CDR2 is SQIVND (reference sequence). J was trimmed by 1 base and V by 6 bases; bases with no gene match: 9. This CDR3 is built from 16 residues. The CDR3 region is CASSPVEDRGTDTQYF. The CDR3 bases are TGTGCCAGTAGCCCAGTTGAGGACAGGGGCACAGATACGCAGTATTTT.

This rearrangement joins TRBV20-1 to TRBJ2-1; 9 nucleotides agree with TRBD2. There are 13 residues in the CDR3. The ends lost 3 bases at V and 7 bases at J; junction bases unmatched: 4. CDR1 DFQATT and CDR2 SNEGSKA come from the germline V gene (reference sequence). The chain's CDR3 is CSASYSGRNEQFF. The CDR3 nucleotides read TGCAGTGCTAGTTATAGCGGGAGAAATGAGCAGTTCTTC.